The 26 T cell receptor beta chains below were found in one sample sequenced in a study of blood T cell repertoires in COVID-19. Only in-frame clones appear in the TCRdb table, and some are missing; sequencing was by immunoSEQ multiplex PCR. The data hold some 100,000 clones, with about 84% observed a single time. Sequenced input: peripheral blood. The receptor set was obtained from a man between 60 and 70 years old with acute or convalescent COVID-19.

The CDR3 region has the DNA TGTGCCAGCAGTTACCAGCGGGGATCCTACGAGCAGTACTTC. Residues: CASSYQRGSYEQYF. The chain uses TRBV6-5 and TRBJ2-7; TRBD2 agrees at 7 bases. CDR3 length equals 14 residues. Germline CDR1 and CDR2: MNHEY and SVGAGI. V lost 2 bases, J lost 1 base, and 2 bases stayed unmatched.

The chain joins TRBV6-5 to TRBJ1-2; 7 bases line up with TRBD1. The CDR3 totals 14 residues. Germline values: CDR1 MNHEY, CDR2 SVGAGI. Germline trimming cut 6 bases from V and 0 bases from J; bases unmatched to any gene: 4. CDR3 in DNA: TGTGCCAGCAGCCTCAGGGGGTCTAACTATGGCTACACCTTC. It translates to CASSLRGSNYGYTF.

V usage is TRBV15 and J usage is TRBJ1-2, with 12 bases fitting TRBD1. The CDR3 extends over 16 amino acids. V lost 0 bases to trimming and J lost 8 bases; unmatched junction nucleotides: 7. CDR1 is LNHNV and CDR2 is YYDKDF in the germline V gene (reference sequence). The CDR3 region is CATSRDYGTGGAGYTF. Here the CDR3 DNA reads TGTGCCACCAGCAGAGATTACGGGACAGGGGGCGCCGGCTACACCTTC.

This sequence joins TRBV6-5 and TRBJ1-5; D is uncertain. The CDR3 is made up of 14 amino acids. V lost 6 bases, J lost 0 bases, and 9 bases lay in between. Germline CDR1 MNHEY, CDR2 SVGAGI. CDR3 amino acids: CASRPRYSNQPQHF. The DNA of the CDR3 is TGTGCCAGCAGACCCAGGTATAGCAATCAGCCCCAGCATTTT.

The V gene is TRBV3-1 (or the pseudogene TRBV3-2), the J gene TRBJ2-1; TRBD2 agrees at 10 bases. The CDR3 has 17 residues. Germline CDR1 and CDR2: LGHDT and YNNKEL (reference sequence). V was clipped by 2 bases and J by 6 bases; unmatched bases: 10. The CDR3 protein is CASSQLPRAGGTNEQFF. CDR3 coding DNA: TGTGCCAGCAGCCAACTGCCCCGAGCGGGAGGGACCAATGAGCAGTTCTTC.

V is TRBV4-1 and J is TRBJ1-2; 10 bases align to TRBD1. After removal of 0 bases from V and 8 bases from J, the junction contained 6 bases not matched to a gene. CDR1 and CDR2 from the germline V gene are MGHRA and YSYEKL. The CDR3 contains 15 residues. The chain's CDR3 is CASSQEQTGGIGYTF. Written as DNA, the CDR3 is TGCGCCAGCAGCCAAGAACAGACAGGGGGCATCGGCTACACCTTC.

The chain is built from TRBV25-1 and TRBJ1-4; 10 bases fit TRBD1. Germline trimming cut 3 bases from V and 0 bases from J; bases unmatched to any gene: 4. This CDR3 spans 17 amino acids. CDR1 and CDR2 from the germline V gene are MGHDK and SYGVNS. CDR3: CASSDPGQGATNEKLFF. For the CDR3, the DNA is TGTGCCAGCAGTGATCCCGGACAGGGGGCAACTAATGAAAAACTGTTTTTT.

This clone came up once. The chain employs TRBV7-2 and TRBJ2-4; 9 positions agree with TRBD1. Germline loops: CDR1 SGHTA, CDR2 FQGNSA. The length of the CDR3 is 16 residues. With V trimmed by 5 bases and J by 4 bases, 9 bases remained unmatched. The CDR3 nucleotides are TGTGCCAGCAGCCCACGACAGGGGGGTGGGAAAAACATTCAGTACTTC. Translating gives CASSPRQGGGKNIQYF. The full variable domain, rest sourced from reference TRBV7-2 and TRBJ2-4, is GAGVSQSPSNKVTEKGKDVELRCDPISGHTALYWYRQSLGQGLEFLIYFQGNSAPDKSGLPSDRFSAERTGGSVSTLTIQRTQQEDSAVYLCASSPRQGGGKNIQYFGAGTRLSVL.

The CDR3 is CASSLLGVQETQYF. The CDR3 region has the DNA TGCGCCAGCAGCTTGCTGGGCGTCCAAGAGACCCAGTACTTC. The rearrangement joins TRBV5-1 to TRBJ2-5; D is unresolved. Trimming cost V 1 base and J 1 base, with 8 bases left between them. Per the germline V gene, CDR1 is SGHRS and CDR2 is YFSETQ. The CDR3 has 14 residues.

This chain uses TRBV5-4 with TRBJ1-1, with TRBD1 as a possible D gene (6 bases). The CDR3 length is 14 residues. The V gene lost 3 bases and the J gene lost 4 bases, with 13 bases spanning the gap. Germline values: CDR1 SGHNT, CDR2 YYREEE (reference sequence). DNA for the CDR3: TGTGCCAGCAGCTCAGGACAGCCTGGCACTGAAGCTTTCTTT. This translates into CASSSGQPGTEAFF.

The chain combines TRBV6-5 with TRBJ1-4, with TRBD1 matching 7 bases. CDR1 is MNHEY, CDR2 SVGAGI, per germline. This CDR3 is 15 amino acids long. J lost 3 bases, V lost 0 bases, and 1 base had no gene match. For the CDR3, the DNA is TGTGCCAGCAGTTACTCGACAGGGTCTAATGAAAAACTGTTTTTT. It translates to CASSYSTGSNEKLFF.

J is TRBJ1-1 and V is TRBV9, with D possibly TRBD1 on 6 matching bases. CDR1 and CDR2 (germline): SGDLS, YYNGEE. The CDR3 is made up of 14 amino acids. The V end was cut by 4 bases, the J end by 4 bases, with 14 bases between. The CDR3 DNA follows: TGTGCCAGCAGCTCTAGTCCAGGGGCCACTGAAGCTTTCTTT. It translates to CASSSSPGATEAFF.

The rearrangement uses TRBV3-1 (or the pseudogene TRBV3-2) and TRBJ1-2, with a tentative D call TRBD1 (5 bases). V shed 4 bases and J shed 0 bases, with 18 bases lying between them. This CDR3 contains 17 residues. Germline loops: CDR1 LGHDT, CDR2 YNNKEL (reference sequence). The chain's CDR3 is CASSPRLRTYSNYGYTF. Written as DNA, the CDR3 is TGTGCCAGCAGCCCGCGCCTCCGGACATACTCTAACTATGGCTACACCTTC.

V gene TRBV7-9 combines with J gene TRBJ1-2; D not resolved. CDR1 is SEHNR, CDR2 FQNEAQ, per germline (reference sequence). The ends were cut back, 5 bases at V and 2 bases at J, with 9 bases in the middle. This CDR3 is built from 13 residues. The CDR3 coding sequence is TGTGCCAGCAGCCGGGGTCACAACTATGGCTACACCTTC. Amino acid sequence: CASSRGHNYGYTF.

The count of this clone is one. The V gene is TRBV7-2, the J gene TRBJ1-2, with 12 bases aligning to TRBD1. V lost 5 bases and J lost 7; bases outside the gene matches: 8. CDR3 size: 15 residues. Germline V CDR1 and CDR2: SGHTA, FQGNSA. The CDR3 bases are TGTGCCAGCAGCACCCGGGGACAGGGGGCGGGTGGCTACACCTTC. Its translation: CASSTRGQGAGGYTF.

CDR3 sequence: CASSKALSKGDTPSGANVLTF. CDR3 DNA sequence: TGTGCCAGCAGCAAAGCGCTTTCTAAAGGGGATACCCCCTCTGGGGCCAACGTCCTGACTTTC. The chain carries TRBV21-1 and TRBJ2-6; TRBD1, as called in the table, went unchecked against the DNA. TRBV21-1 is a pseudogene segment. The CDR3 length is 21 residues.

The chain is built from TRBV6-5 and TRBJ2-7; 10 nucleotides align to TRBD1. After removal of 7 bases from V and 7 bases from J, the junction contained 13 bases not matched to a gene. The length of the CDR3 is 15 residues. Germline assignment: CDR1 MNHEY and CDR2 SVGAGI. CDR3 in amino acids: CASTPPGQGLGEQYF. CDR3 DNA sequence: TGTGCCAGCACGCCACCGGGACAGGGGTTGGGGGAGCAGTACTTC.

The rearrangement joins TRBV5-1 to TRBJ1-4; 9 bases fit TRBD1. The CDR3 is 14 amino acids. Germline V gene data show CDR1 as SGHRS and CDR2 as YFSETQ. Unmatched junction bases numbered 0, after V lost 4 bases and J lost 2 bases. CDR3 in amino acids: CASSTGGTNEKLFF. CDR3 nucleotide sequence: TGCGCCAGCAGCACAGGGGGCACTAATGAAAAACTGTTTTTT.

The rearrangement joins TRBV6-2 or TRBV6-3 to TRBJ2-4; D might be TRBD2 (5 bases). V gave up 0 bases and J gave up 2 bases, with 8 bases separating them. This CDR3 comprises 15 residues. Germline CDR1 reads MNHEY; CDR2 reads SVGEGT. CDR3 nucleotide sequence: TGTGCCAGCAGTTACTCAACGGGATCCAAAAACATTCAGTACTTC. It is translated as CASSYSTGSKNIQYF.

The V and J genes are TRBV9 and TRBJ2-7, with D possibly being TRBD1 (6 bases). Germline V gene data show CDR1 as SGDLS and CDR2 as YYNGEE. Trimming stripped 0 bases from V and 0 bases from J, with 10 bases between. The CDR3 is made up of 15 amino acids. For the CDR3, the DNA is TGTGCCAGCAGCGTAGACGGGACATCCTCCTACGAGCAGTACTTC. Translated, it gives CASSVDGTSSYEQYF. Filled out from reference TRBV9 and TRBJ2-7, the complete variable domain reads DSGVTQTPKHLITATGQRVTLRCSPRSGDLSVYWYQQSLDQGLQFLIQYYNGEERAKGNILERFSAQQFPDLHSELNLSSLELGDSALYFCASSVDGTSSYEQYFGPGTRLTVT.

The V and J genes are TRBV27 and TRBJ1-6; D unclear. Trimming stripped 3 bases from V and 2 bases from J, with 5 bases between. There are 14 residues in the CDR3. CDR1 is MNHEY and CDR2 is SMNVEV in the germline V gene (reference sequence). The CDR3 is CASSFGAYNSPLHF. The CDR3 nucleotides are TGTGCCAGCAGTTTCGGGGCCTATAATTCACCCCTCCACTTT.

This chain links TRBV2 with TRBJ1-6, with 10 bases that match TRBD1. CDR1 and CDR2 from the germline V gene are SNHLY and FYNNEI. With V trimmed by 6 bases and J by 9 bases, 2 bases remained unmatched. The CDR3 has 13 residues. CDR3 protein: CASSGDRGSPLHF. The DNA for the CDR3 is TGTGCCAGCAGCGGGGACAGGGGTTCACCCCTCCACTTT.

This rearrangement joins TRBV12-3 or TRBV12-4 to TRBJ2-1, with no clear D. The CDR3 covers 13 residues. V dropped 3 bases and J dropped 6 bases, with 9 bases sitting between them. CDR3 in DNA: TGTGCCAGCAGTTTTTCTCCAGGCAATGAGCAGTTCTTC. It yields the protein CASSFSPGNEQFF.

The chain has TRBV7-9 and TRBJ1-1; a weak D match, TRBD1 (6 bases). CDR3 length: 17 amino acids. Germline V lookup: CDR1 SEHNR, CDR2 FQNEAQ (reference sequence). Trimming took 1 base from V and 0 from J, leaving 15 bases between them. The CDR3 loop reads CASSLGLAGVVNTEAFF. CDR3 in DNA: TGTGCCAGCAGCTTAGGCTTGGCAGGGGTGGTGAACACTGAAGCTTTCTTT.

The CDR3 region has the DNA TGTGCCAGCTCACCATGGGGACAGGCCATGAACACTGAAGCTTTCTTT. Translation gives CASSPWGQAMNTEAFF. This rearrangement joins TRBV18 to TRBJ1-1; 8 nucleotides match TRBD1. Losses at the gene ends were 2 bases for V and 0 bases for J; bases not matched to a gene: 5. Germline assignment: CDR1 KGHSH and CDR2 LQKENI. The CDR3 extends over 16 amino acids.

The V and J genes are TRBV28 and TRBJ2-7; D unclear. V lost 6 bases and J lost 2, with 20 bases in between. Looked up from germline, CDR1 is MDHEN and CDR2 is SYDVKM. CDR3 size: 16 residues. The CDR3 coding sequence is TGTGCCAGCAGGGTCCGGCGGCTACATGGCGCCTACGAGCAGTACTTC. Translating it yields CASRVRRLHGAYEQYF.